Reported below is one TCR beta chain. The antigen is unknown. TRB cDNA was prepared as libraries by UMI-labeled 5' RACE. TCRdb re-called the 5' RACE reads; one entry per CDR3 protein, DNA not given. Its clone listing holds 100,000 to 150,000 distinct CDR3 sequences. The sample originates from a study of CXCR3-negative and CXCR3-positive naive CD8 T cells. Study findings and constraints: Memory cells showed distinct TRBV-TRBJ patterns, while the two naive subsets matched. The TRB CDR3s that CXCR3-positive naive cells carried were more hydrophobic than those of CXCR3-negative naive cells. The study found comparably high diversity in both naive subsets and much lower diversity in memory CD8+ cells.

Investigators sorted each CD8+ T cell subset in triplicate, taking some 300,000 cells each time. Within the CD8+ T cell compartment, naive cells were CD45RO-CCR7+CD27+CD95-. Germline assignment: CDR1 SEHNR and CDR2 FQNEAQ (reference sequence). The CDR3 is 16 residues long. Material: naive CXCR3+ CD8+ T cells from blood. As to subset: CD45RO-CCR7+CD27+CD95- naive CD8+ T cells expressing CXCR3 (TNR3+). The J gene is TRBJ2-1, the V gene TRBV7-9; the TRBD2 assignment by TCRdb is unverifiable without DNA. The sequence was obtained from a human donor in good health. Some clones in this sample may be carry-over from other donors' samples. The chain's CDR3 is CASSFLAGASYNEQFF.